The 6 T cell receptor beta chains listed next were all sequenced from one sample in a study of blood T cell repertoires in COVID-19. Libraries were prepared by immunoSEQ multiplex PCR; TCRdb keeps only in-frame clonotypes and omits some of them. The sample lists about 95,000 clones; under 85% were seen once. Sample: peripheral blood. These receptors came from a human donor in a cohort sampled during active COVID-19.

The chain couples TRBV27 to TRBJ1-1; TRBD1 matches at 8 bases. V shed 7 bases and J 5 bases; nucleotides not matched to a gene: 6. The germline CDR1 and CDR2 sequences are MNHEY and SMNVEV (reference sequence). The CDR3 extends over 13 amino acids. CDR3 in amino acids: CASTPRTGTEAFF. Here the CDR3 DNA reads TGTGCCAGCACTCCACGGACAGGGACTGAAGCTTTCTTT.

The rearrangement joins TRBV11-2 to TRBJ2-7; D may be TRBD1 (6 bases). The CDR3 spans 16 residues. The V gene's germline CDR1 is SGHAT and CDR2 FQNNGV. V dropped 2 bases and J dropped 8 bases, with 22 bases sitting between them. This CDR3 reads CASSLRLGDNRYQQYF. DNA of the CDR3: TGTGCCAGCAGCTTACGTCTTGGGGACAACAGGTACCAGCAGTACTTC.

This clone was seen only a few times. This rearrangement joins TRBV6-2 or TRBV6-3 to TRBJ2-7; weak D call: TRBD2 (5 bases). Trimming removed 5 bases from V and 4 bases from J, with 6 bases in between. The CDR3 consists of 11 residues. Germline CDR1 is MNHEY and CDR2 is SVGEGT. The CDR3: CASSRTYEQYF. The CDR3 DNA sequence: TGTGCCAGCAGTCGGACTTACGAGCAGTACTTC.

The chain has TRBV27 and TRBJ1-1; tentative D call: TRBD1 (6 bases). The CDR3 is 13 residues long. In germline, CDR1 is MNHEY, CDR2 SMNVEV (reference sequence). V lost 3 bases and J lost 10, with 15 bases in between. For the CDR3, the DNA is TGTGCCAGCAGTTTTCGCGGGGGCGCGGGAGCTTTCTTT. It yields the protein CASSFRGGAGAFF.

The chain combines TRBV5-4 with TRBJ2-2; 7 positions match TRBD2. Trimming removed 3 bases from V and 1 base from J; junction bases left unmatched: 3. The germline V gene encodes CDR1 SGHNT and CDR2 YYREEE (reference sequence). The CDR3 is 15 amino acids. The DNA of the CDR3 is TGTGCCAGCAGCTGGGACTACCAGAACACCGGGGAGCTGTTTTTT. Its translation is CASSWDYQNTGELFF.

The J gene is TRBJ2-7, the V gene TRBV5-8; TRBD1 might be the D (5 bases). The V gene's germline CDR1 is SGHTS and CDR2 YDEGEE. The CDR3 has 12 residues. V lost 5 bases and J 0 bases, leaving 6 bases between the germline ends. The CDR3 sequence: CASRDNSYEQYF. The CDR3 DNA sequence: TGTGCCAGCAGGGACAACTCCTACGAGCAGTACTTC.